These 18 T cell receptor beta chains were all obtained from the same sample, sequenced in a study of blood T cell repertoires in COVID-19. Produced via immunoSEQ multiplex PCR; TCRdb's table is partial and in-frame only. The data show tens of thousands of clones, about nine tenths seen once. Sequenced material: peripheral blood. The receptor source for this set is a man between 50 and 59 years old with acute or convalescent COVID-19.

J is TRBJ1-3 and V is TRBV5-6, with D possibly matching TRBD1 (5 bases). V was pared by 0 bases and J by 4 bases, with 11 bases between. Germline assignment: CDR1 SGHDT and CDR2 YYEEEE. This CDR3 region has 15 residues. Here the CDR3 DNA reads TGTGCCAGCAGCTTGGATGCAGGGTTCGGAAACACCATATATTTT. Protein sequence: CASSLDAGFGNTIYF.

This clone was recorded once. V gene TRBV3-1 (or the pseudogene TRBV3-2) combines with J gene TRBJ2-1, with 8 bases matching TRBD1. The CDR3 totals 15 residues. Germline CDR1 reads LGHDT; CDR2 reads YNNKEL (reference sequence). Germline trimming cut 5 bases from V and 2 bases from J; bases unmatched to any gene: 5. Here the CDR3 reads CASSSWDRTYNEQFF. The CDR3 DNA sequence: TGTGCCAGCAGCTCGTGGGACAGGACCTACAATGAGCAGTTCTTC.

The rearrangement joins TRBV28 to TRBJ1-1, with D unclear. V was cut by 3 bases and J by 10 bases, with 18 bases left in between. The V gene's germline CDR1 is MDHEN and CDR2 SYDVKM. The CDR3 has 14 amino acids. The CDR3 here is CASSLDEDTEGAFF. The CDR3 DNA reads TGTGCCAGCAGTTTGGATGAAGACACCGAGGGAGCTTTCTTT.

The CDR3 sequence is CASRQNSRTSAGTQYF. The CDR3 bases are TGCGCCAGCAGGCAGAATTCAAGGACATCGGCAGGTACGCAGTATTTT. The gene calls are TRBV4-3 and TRBJ2-3; D might be TRBD1 (5 bases). The CDR3 consists of 16 residues. Trimming cost V 6 bases and J 8 bases, with 24 bases left between them. CDR1 and CDR2 from the germline V gene are LGHNA and YSLEER.

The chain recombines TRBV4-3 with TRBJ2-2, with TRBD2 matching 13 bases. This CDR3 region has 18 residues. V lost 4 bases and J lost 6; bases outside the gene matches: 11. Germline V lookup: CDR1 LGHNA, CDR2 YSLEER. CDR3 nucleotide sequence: TGCGCCAGCAGCCCAAGGACTAGCGGGGGCTGGGGGGCCGGGGAGCTGTTTTTT. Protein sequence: CASSPRTSGGWGAGELFF.

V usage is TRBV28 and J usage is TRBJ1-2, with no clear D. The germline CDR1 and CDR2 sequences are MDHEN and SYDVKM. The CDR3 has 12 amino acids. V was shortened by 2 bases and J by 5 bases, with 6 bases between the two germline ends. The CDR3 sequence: CASSLNMYGYTF. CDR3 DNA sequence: TGTGCCAGCAGTTTAAACATGTATGGCTACACCTTC.

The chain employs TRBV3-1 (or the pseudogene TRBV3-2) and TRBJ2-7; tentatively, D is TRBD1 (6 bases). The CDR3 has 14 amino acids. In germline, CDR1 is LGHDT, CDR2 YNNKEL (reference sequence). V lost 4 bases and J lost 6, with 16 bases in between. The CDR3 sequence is CASSRQQGSAEQYF. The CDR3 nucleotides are TGTGCCAGCAGCCGGCAACAGGGAAGCGCCGAGCAGTACTTC.

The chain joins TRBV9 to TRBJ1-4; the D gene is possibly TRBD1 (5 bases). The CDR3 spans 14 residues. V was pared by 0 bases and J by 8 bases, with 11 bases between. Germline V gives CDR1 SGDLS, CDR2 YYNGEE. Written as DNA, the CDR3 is TGTGCCAGCAGCGTAGGGGGCTTCGGGGAAAAACTGTTTTTT. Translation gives CASSVGGFGEKLFF.

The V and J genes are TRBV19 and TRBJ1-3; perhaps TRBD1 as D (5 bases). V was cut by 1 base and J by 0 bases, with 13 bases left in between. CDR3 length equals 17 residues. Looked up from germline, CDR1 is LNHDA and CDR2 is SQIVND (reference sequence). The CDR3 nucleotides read TGTGCCAGTAGTATAGTGCCGGGACTGAACTCTGGAAACACCATATATTTT. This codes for CASSIVPGLNSGNTIYF. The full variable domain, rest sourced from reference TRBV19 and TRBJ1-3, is DGGITQSPKYLFRKEGQNVTLSCEQNLNHDAMYWYRQDPGQGLRLIYYSQIVNDFQKGDIAEGYSVSREKKESFPLTVTSAQKNPTAFYLCASSIVPGLNSGNTIYFGEGSWLTVV.

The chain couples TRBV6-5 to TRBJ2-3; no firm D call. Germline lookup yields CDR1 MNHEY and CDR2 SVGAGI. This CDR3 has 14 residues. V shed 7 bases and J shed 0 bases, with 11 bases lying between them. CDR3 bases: TGTGCCAGCATCAGGTTGGTGAGCACAGATACGCAGTATTTT. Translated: CASIRLVSTDTQYF.

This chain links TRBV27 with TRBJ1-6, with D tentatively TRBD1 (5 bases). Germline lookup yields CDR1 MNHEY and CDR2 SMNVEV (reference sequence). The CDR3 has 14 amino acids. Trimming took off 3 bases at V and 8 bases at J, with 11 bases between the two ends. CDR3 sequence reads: CASSFHRGDSPLHF. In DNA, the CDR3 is TGTGCCAGCAGTTTTCATCGGGGGGATTCACCCCTCCACTTT.

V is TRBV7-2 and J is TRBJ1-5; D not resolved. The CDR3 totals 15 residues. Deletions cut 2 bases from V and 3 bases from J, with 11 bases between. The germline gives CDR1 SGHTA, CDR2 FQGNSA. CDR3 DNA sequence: TGTGCCAGCAGCTTAAAAAGAGGACTCAATCAGCCCCAGCATTTT. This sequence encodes CASSLKRGLNQPQHF.

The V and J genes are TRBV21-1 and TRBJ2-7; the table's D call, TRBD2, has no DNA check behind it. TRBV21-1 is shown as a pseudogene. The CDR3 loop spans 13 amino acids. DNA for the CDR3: TGTGCCAGCAGCAAAAACTCCTACTACGAGCAGTACGTC. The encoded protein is CASSKNSYYEQYV.

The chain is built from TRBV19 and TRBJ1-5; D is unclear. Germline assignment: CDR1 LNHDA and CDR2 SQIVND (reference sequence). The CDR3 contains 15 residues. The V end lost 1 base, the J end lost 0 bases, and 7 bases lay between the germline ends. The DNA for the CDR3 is TGTGCCAGTAGTATAGTCAGAGGTAGCAATCAGCCCCAGCATTTT. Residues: CASSIVRGSNQPQHF.

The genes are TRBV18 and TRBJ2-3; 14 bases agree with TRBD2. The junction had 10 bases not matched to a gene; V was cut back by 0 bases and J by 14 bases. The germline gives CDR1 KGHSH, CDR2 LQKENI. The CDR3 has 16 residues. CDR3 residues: CASSPPGLAGDPPGYF. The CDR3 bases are TGTGCCAGCTCACCACCGGGACTAGCGGGGGACCCACCGGGGTATTTT.

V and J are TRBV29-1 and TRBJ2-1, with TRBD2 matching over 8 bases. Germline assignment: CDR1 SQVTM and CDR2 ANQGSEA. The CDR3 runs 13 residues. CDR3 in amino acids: CSAGTSSYNEQFF. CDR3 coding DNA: TGCAGTGCCGGGACTAGCTCCTACAATGAGCAGTTCTTC.

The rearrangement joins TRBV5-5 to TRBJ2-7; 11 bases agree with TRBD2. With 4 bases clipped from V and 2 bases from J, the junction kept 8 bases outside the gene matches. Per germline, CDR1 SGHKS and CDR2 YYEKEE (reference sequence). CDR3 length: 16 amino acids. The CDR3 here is CASSLAGLAEPYEQYF. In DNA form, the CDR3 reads TGTGCCAGCAGCCTCGCGGGACTAGCGGAGCCCTACGAGCAGTACTTC.

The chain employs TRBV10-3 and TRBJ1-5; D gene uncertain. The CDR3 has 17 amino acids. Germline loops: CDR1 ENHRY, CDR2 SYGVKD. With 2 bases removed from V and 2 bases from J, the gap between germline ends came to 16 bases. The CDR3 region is CAISEGSPQAGNQPQHF. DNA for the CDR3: TGTGCCATCAGTGAGGGTTCTCCTCAAGCGGGCAATCAGCCCCAGCATTTT.